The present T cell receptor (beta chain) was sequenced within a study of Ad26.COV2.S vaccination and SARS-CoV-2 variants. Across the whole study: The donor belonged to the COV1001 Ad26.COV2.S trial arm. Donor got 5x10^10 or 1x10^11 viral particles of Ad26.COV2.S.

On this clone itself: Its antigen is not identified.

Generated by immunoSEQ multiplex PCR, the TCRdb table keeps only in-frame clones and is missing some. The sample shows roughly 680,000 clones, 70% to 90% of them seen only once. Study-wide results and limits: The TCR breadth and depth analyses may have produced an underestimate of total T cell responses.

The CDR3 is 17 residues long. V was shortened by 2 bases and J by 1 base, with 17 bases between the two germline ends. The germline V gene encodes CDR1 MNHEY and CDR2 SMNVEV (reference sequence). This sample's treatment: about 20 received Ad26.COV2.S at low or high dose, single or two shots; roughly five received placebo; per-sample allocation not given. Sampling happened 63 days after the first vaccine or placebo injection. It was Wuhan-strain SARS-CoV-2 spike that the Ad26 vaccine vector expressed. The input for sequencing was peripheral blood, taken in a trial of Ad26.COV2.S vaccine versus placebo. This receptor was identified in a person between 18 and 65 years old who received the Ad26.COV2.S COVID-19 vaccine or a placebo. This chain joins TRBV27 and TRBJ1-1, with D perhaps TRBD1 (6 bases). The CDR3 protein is CASSLIGGPSGNTEAFF. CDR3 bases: TGTGCCAGCAGTTTAATTGGGGGGCCCTCCGGGAACACTGAAGCTTTCTTT.